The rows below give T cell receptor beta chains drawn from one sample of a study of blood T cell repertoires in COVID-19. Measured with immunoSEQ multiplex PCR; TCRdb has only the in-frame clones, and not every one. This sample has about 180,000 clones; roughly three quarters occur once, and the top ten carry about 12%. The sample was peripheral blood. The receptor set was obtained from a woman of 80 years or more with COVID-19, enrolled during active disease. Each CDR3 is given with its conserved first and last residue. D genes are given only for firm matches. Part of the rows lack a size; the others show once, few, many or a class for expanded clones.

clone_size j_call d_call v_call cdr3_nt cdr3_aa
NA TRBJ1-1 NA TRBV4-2 TGTGCCAGCAGCCAAGGGCAGGGTAGCCCCCCCATTTCTGAAGCTTTCTTT CASSQGQGSPPISEAFF
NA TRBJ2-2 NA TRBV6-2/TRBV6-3 TGTGCCAGCAGCGACCGGGGAACCGGGGAGCTGTTTTTT CASSDRGTGELFF
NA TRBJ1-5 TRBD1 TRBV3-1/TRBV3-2 TGTGCCAGCAGCCTTAGGACAGGGACAAATCAGCCCCAGCATTTT CASSLRTGTNQPQHF
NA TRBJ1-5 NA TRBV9 TGTGCCAGCAGCGCAGGGGAGGGTGTCCAGCCCCAGCATTTT CASSAGEGVQPQHF
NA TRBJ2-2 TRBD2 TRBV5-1 TGCGCCAGCAGCTCCGGACTAGCGGGAGGGCACGGGGAGCTGTTTTTT CASSSGLAGGHGELFF
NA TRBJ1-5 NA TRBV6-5 TGTGCCAGCAGTTACTCCCACAGTAGCAATCAGCCCCAGCATTTT CASSYSHSSNQPQHF
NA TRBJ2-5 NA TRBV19 TGTGCCAGTAGTATGGAGTACGCGGAGACCCAGTACTTC CASSMEYAETQYF
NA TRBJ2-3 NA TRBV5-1 TGCGCCAGCAGCTTGGCCGGGGAGGATACGCAGTATTTT CASSLAGEDTQYF
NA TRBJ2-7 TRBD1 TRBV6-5 TGTGCCAGCAGTCACCGGGACAGGGGGAACGAGCAGTACTTC CASSHRDRGNEQYF
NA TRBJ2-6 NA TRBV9 TGTGCCAGCAGCTTCAGTTTGGGGGCGTCTCAGGCCAACGTCCTGACTTTC CASSFSLGASQANVLTF
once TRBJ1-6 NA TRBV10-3 TGTGCCATCAGTGAGAGAACTTCCTCGGATTCACCCCTCCACTTT CAISERTSSDSPLHF
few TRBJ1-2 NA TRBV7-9 TGTGCCAGCAGCCCCGACCTTGACAGTAACTATGGCTACACCTTC CASSPDLDSNYGYTF
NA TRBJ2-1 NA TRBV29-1 TGCAGCGTAGCGGACTCCTACTCCTACAATGAGCAGTTCTTC CSVADSYSYNEQFF
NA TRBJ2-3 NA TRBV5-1 TGCGCCAGCAGCTGGGATGGGCCCGGACACACAGATACGCAGTATTTT CASSWDGPGHTDTQYF
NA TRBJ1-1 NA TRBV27 TGTGCCAGCAGTCCCCTGGGAGTTACTGAAGCTTTCTTT CASSPLGVTEAFF
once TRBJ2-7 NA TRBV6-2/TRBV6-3 TGTGCCAGCAGTCTAACCCAGCGGACAGCGTGGACCTACGAGCAGTACTTC CASSLTQRTAWTYEQYF
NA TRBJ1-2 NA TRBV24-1 TGTGCCACCAGTGACTCCGACAGGCCCTATGGCTACACCTTC CATSDSDRPYGYTF
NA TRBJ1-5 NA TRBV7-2 TGTGCCAGCAGCTATCCAGGCTCTCGGCCCCAGCATTTT CASSYPGSRPQHF
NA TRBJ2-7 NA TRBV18 TGTGCCAGCTCACCATCGCGGGGTGGGAGCTACGAGCAGTACTTC CASSPSRGGSYEQYF
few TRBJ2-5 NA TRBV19 TGTGCCAGTAGTATAGGTGGTAGCGGAGACATCGAGACCCAGTACTTC CASSIGGSGDIETQYF
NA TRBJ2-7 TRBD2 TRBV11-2 TGTGCCAGCAGCTCGGGACTAGCGGATTCCTACGAGCAGTACTTC CASSSGLADSYEQYF
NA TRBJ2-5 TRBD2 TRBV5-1 TGCGCCAGCAGCCCCCATTACCCGACTAGCGGGAGGATCATGATTATTGCGGAGACCCAGTACTTC CASSPHYPTSGRIMIIAETQYF
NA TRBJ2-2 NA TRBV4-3 TGCGCCAGCAGCCGCGGAGTATCTGGGGCTGCATACACCGGGGAGCTGTTTTTT CASSRGVSGAAYTGELFF
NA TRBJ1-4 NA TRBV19 TGTGCCAGTAGTATCCGCGACGGGAATGAAAAACTGTTTTTT CASSIRDGNEKLFF
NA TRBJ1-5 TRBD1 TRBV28 TGTGCCAGCAGTCGGACAGGGATCAATCAGCCCCAGCATTTT CASSRTGINQPQHF
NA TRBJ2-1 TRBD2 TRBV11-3 TGTGCCAGCAGCTTAGCGGGACTGGGGGGGGTTGAGCAGTTCTTC CASSLAGLGGVEQFF
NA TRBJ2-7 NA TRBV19 TGTGCCAGTAGTCCCTCCGGGACTTACGAGCAGTACTTC CASSPSGTYEQYF
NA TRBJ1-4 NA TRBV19 TGTGCCAGTAGTATAGCCACAGCTAATGAAAAACTGTTTTTT CASSIATANEKLFF
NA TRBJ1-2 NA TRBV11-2 TGTGCCAGCAGCTTGGCAGGCGAGCCCTTCTATGGCTACACCTTC CASSLAGEPFYGYTF
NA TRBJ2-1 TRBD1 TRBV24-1 TGTGTAGCGACCGGGACAGGGGTTTGTAGGGTGAATGAGCAGTTCTTC CVATGTGVCRVNEQFF
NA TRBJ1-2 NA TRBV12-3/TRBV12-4 TGTGCCAGCAGTTTTGGACAGAACTATGGCTACACCTTC CASSFGQNYGYTF
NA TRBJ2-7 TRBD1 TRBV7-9 TGTGCCAGCACCCCACTGACAGGGATCTACGAGCAGTACTTC CASTPLTGIYEQYF
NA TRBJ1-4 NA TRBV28 TGTGCCAGCACAGGGCCCCCAAATGAAAAACTGTTTTTT CASTGPPNEKLFF
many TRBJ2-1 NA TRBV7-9 TGTGCCAGCAGCCGGGACTACAATGAGCAGTTCTTC CASSRDYNEQFF
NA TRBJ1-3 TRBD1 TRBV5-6 TGTGCCAGCAGCTATGACAGGGGCTTCTCTGGAAACACCATATATTTT CASSYDRGFSGNTIYF
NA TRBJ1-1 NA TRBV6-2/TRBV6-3 TGTGCCAGCAGCCCTTCAGGTTTCCCTAGCGAAGCTTTCTTT CASSPSGFPSEAFF
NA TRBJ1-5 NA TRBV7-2 TGTGCCAGCAGCTCAACAGGGAGAATACAGCCCCAGCATTTT CASSSTGRIQPQHF
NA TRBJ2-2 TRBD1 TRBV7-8 TGTGCCAGCAGCTTGGGACAGGGGGCCACCGGGGAGCTGTTTTTT CASSLGQGATGELFF
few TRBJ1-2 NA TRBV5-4 TGTGCCAGCAGCCTGCCAACAGGCCCTAACTATGGCTACACCTTC CASSLPTGPNYGYTF
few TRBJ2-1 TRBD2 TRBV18 TGTGCCAGCTCGCCAGGACTAGCGGGCTACAATGAGCAGTTCTTC CASSPGLAGYNEQFF
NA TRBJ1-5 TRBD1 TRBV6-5 TGTGCCAGCAGACCCTCAGGGGGGCGCGGTCAGCCCCAGCATTTT CASRPSGGRGQPQHF
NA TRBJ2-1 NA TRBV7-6 TGTGCCAGCAGCTTAACCCCGAACACGCGGAATGAGCAGTTCTTC CASSLTPNTRNEQFF
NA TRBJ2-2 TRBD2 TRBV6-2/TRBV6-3 TGTGCCAGCAGTTGGGTTGGACTAGCGGGGAGTCTGAACACCGGGGAGCTGTTTTTT CASSWVGLAGSLNTGELFF
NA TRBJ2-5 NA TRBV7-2 TGTGCCAGCAGCTTAAGGACAGGAGATAGGGGGGCCCAGTACTTC CASSLRTGDRGAQYF
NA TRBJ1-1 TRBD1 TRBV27 TGTGCCAGCAGTTGGGACAGGAGGAACACTGAAGCTTTCTTT CASSWDRRNTEAFF
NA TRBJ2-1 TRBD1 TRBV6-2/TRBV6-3 TGTGCCAGCAGTTACCGGGACAGGGCATCCAATGAGCAGTTCTTC CASSYRDRASNEQFF
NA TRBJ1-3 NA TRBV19 TGTGCCAGTAGTATAGGTGGGGGGGCTGTCTCTGGAAACACCATATATTTT CASSIGGGAVSGNTIYF